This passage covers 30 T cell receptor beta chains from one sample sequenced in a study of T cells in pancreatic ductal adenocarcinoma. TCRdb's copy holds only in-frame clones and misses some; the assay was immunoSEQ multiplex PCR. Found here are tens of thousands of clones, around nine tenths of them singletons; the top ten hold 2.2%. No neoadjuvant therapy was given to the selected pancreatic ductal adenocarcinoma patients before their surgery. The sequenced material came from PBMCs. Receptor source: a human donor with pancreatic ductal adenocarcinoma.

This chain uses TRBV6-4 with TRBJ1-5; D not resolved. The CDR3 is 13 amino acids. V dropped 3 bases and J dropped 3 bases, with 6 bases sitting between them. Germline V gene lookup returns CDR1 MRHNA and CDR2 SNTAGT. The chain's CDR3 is CASSEETNQPQHF. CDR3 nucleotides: TGTGCCAGCAGTGAGGAAACCAATCAGCCCCAGCATTTT.

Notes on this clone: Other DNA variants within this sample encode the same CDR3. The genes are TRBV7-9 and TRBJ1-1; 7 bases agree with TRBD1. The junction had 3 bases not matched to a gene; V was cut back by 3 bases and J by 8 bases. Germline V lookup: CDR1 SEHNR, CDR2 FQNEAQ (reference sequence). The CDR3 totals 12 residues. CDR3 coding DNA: TGTGCCAGCAGCTTCCGACAGGGCGAAGCTTTCTTT. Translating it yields CASSFRQGEAFF.

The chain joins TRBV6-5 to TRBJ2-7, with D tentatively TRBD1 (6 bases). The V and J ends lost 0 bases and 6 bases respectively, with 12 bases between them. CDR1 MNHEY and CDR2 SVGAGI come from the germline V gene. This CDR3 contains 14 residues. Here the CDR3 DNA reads TGTGCCAGCAGTTACTCGTACAGGGTCGGCGAGCAGTACTTC. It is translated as CASSYSYRVGEQYF.

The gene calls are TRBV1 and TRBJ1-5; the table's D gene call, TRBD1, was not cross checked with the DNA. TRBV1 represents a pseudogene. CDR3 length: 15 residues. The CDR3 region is CTSSPFQNQNQPQHF. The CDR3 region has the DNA TGCACCAGCAGCCCCTTTCAGAATCAGAATCAGCCCCAGCATTTT.

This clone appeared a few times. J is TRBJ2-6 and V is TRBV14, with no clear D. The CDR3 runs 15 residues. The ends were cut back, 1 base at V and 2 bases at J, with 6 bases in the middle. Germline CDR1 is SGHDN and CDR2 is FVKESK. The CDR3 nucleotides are TGTGCCAGCAGCCAAGTTGGAACTGGGGCCAACGTCCTGACTTTC. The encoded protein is CASSQVGTGANVLTF.

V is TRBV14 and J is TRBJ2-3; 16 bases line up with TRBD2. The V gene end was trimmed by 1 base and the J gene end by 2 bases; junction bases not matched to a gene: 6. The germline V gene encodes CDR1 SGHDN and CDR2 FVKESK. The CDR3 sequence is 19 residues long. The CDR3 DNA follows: TGTGCCAGCAGCCAAGGCCCAGGGACTAGCGGGAGGGCCACAGATACGCAGTATTTT. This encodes CASSQGPGTSGRATDTQYF.

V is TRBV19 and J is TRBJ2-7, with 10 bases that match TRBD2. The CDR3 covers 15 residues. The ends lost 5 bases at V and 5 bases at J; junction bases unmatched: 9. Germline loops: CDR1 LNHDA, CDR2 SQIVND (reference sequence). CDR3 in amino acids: CASSGGLAGVNEQYF. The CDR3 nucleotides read TGTGCCAGTAGTGGCGGGCTAGCGGGGGTCAACGAGCAGTACTTC.

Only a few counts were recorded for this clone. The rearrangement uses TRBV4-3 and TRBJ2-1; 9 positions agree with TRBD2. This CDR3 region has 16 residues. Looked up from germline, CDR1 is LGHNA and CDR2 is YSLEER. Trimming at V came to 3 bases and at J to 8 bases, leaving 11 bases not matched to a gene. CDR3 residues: CASSHQLAGEWDEQFF. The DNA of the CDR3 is TGCGCCAGCAGCCACCAACTAGCGGGCGAATGGGATGAGCAGTTCTTC.

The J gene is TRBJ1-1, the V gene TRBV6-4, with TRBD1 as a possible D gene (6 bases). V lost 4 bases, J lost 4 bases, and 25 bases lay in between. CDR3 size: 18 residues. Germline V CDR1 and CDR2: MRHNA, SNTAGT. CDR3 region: CASSATGQGSRTATEAFF. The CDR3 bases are TGTGCCAGCAGTGCGACTGGGCAGGGCTCCAGGACAGCCACTGAAGCTTTCTTT.

Here the CDR3 DNA reads TGTGCCAGCAGTAATCGGGGGGGCAACTACGAGCAGTACTTC. Its protein is CASSNRGGNYEQYF. The V gene is TRBV7-2, the J gene TRBJ2-7; TRBD2 aligns across 8 bases. This CDR3 comprises 14 residues. J lost 3 bases, V lost 6 bases, and 7 bases had no gene match. CDR1 is SGHTA, CDR2 FQGNSA, per germline.

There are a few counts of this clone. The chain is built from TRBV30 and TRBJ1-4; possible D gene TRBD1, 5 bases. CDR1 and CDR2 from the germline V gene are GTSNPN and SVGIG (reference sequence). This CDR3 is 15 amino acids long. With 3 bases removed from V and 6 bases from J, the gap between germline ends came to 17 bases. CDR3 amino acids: CAWSLTGRGDEKLFF. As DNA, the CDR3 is TGTGCCTGGAGCTTAACGGGGCGCGGGGATGAAAAACTGTTTTTT.

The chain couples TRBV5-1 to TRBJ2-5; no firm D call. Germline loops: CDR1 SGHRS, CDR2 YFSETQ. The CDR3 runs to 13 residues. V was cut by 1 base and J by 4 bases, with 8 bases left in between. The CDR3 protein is CASSLSVPETQYF. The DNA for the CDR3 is TGCGCCAGCAGCTTGAGTGTCCCAGAGACCCAGTACTTC.

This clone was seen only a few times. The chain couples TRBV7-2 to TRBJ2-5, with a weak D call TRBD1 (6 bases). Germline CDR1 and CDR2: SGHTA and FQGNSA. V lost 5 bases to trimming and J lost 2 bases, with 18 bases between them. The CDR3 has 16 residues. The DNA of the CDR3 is TGTGCCAGCAGCCATCACAGTGGGGACACGCAAGAGACCCAGTACTTC. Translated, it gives CASSHHSGDTQETQYF.

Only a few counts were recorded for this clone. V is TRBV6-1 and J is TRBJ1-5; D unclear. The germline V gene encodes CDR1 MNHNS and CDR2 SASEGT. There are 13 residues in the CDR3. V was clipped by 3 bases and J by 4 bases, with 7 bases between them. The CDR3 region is CASSEGGNQPQHF. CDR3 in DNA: TGTGCCAGCAGTGAGGGAGGTAATCAGCCCCAGCATTTT.

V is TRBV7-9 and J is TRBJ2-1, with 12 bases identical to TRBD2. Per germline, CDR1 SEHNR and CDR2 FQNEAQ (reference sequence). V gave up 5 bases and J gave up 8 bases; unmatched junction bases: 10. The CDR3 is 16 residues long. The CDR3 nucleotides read TGTGCCAGCAGCCCACAGACTAGCGGGAGAAGAGATGAGCAGTTCTTC. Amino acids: CASSPQTSGRRDEQFF.

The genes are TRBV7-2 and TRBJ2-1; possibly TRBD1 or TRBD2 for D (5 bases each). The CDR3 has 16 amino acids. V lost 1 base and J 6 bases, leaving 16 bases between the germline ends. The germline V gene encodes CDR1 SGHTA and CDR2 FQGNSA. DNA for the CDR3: TGTGCCAGCAGCTTAGGTGGGACCAGGGCCCCCAATGAGCAGTTCTTC. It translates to CASSLGGTRAPNEQFF.

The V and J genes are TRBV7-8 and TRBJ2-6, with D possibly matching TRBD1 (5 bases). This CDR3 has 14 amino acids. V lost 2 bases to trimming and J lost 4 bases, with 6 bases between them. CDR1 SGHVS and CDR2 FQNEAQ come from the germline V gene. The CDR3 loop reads CASSLQGGANVLTF. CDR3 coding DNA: TGTGCCAGCAGCTTACAGGGCGGGGCCAACGTCCTGACTTTC.

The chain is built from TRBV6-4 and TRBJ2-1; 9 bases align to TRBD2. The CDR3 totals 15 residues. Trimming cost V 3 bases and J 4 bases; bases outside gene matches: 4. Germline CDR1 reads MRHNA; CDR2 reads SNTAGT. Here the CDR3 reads CASSEETSGYNEQFF. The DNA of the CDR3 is TGTGCCAGCAGTGAGGAGACTAGCGGATACAATGAGCAGTTCTTC.

CDR3 region: CASSVAGAYEQYF. CDR3 in DNA: TGTGCCAGCTCAGTAGCGGGGGCTTACGAGCAGTACTTC. The rearrangement joins TRBV19 to TRBJ2-7, with 9 bases that match TRBD2. Trimming removed 9 bases from V and 4 bases from J; junction bases left unmatched: 7. The CDR3 runs to 13 residues. The V gene's germline CDR1 is LNHDA and CDR2 SQIVND (reference sequence).

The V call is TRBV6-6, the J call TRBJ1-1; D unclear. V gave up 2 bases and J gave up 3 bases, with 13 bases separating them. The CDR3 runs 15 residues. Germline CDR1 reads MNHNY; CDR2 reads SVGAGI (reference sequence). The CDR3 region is CASSYLGLWDTEAFF. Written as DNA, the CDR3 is TGTGCCAGCAGTTACCTCGGCTTGTGGGACACTGAAGCTTTCTTT.

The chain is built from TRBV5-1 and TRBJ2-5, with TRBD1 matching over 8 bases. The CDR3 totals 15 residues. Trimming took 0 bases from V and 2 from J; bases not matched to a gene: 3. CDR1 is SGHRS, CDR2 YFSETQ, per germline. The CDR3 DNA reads TGCGCCAGCAGCTTGGACAGGGGGTGGCAAGAGACCCAGTACTTC. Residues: CASSLDRGWQETQYF.

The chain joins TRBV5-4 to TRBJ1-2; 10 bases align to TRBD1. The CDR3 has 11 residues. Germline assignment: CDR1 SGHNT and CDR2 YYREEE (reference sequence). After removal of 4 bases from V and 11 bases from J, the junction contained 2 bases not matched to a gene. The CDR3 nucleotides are TGTGCCAGCAGCCTGGGACAGGGGTACACCTTC. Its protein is CASSLGQGYTF.

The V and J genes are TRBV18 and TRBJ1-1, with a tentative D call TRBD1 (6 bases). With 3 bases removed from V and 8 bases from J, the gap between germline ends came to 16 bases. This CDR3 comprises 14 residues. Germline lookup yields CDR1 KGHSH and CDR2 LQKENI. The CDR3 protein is CASSPEQGPGEAFF. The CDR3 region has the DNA TGTGCCAGCTCACCGGAACAGGGCCCCGGAGAAGCTTTCTTT.

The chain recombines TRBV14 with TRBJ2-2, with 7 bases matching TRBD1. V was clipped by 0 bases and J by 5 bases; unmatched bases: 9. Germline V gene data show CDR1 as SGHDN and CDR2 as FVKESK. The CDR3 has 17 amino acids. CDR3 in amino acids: CASSQDGPTQGTGELFF. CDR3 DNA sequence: TGTGCCAGCAGCCAAGATGGGCCGACACAGGGGACCGGGGAGCTGTTTTTT.

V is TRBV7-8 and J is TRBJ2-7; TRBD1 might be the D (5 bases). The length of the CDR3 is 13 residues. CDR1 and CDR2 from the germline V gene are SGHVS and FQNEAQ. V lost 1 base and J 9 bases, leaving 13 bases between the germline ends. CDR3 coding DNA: TGTGCCAGCAGCTTAGGGCGTCCGCAGGGGCAGTACTTC. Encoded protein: CASSLGRPQGQYF.

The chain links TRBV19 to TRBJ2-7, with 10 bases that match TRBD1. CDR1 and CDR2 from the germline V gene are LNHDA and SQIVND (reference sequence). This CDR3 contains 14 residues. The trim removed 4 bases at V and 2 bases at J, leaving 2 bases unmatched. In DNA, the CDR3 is TGTGCCAGTAGTACCGGGACAGGGGCCTACGAGCAGTACTTC. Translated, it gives CASSTGTGAYEQYF.

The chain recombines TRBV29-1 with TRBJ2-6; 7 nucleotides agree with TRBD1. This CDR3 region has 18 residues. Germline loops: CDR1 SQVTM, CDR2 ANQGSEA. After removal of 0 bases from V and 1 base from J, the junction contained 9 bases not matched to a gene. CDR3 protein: CSVEDVKGALSGANVLTF. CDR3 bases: TGCAGCGTTGAAGATGTGAAGGGGGCCCTTTCTGGGGCCAACGTCCTGACTTTC.

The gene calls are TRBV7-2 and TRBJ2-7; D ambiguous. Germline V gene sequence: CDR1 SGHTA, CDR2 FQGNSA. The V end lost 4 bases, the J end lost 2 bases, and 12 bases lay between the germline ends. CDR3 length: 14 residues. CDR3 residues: CASSSTSPPYEQYF. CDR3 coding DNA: TGTGCCAGCAGCTCGACATCGCCCCCCTACGAGCAGTACTTC. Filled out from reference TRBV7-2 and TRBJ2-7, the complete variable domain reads GAGVSQSPSNKVTEKGKDVELRCDPISGHTALYWYRQSLGQGLEFLIYFQGNSAPDKSGLPSDRFSAERTGGSVSTLTIQRTQQEDSAVYLCASSSTSPPYEQYFGPGTRLTVT.

CDR3 nucleotides: TGTGCCAGCAGCTATCGACTAGCGGGTCCCCAAGAGACCCAGTACTTC. Amino acids: CASSYRLAGPQETQYF. This chain uses TRBV5-8 with TRBJ2-5, with 10 bases aligning to TRBD2. The CDR3 consists of 16 residues. Per the germline V gene, CDR1 is SGHTS and CDR2 is YDEGEE. V trimming: 3 bases; J trimming: 1 base; junction bases outside the gene matches: 6.

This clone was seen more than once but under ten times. CDR3 bases: TGTGCCAGCAGTGAAAGGTCAGGGATCATCAATCAGCCCCAGCATTTT. Amino acid sequence: CASSERSGIINQPQHF. The chain links TRBV2 to TRBJ1-5; D perhaps matches TRBD1 (5 bases). CDR1 and CDR2 from the germline V gene are SNHLY and FYNNEI. This CDR3 region has 16 residues. Trimming pared 2 bases from V and 3 bases from J, leaving 14 bases between.